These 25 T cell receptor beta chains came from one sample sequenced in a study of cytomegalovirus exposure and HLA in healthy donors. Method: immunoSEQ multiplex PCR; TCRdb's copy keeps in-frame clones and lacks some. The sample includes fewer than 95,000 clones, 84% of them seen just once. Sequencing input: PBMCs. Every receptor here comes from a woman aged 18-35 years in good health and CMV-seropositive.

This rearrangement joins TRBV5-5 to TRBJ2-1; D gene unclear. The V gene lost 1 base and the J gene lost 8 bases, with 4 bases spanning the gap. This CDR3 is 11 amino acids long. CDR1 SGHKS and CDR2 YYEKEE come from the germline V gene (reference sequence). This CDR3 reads CASSLTDEQFF. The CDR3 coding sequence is TGTGCCAGCAGCTTGACGGATGAGCAGTTCTTC.

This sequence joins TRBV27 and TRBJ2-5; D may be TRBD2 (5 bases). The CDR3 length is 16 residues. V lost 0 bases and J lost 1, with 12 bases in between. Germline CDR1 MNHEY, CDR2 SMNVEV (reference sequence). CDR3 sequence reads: CASSLSLAQAQETQYF. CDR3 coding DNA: TGTGCCAGCAGTTTATCTCTAGCCCAGGCCCAAGAGACCCAGTACTTC.

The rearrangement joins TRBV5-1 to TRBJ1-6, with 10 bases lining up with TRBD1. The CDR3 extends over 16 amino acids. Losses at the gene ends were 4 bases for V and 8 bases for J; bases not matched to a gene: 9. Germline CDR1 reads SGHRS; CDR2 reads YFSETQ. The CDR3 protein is CASSQAGTGVDSPLHF. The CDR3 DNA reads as TGCGCCAGCAGCCAGGCTGGGACAGGGGTTGATTCACCCCTCCACTTT.

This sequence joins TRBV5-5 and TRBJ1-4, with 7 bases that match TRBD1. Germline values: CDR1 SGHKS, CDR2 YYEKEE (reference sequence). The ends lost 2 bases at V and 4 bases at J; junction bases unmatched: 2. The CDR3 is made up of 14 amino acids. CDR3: CASSLGGYNEKLFF. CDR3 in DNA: TGTGCCAGCAGCTTAGGGGGCTATAATGAAAAACTGTTTTTT.

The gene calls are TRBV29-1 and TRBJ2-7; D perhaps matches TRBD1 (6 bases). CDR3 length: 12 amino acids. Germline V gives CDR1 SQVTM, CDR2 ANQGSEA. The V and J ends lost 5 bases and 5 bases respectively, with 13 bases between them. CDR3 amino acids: CSVQRTVHEQYF. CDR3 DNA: TGCAGCGTTCAAAGGACAGTCCACGAGCAGTACTTC.

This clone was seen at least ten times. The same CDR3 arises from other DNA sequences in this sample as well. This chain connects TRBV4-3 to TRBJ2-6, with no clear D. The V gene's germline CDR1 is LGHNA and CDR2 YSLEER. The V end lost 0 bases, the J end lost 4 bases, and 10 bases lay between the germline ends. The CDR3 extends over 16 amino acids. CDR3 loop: CASSQDTSSGANVLTF. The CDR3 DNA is TGCGCCAGCAGCCAAGATACAAGTAGCGGGGCCAACGTCCTGACTTTC.

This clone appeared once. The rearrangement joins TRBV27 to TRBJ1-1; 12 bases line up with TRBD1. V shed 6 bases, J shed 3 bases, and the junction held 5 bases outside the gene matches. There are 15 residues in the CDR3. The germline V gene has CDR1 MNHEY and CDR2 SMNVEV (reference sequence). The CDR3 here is CASSSGTGGYTEAFF. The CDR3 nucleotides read TGTGCCAGCAGCTCCGGGACAGGGGGCTACACTGAAGCTTTCTTT.

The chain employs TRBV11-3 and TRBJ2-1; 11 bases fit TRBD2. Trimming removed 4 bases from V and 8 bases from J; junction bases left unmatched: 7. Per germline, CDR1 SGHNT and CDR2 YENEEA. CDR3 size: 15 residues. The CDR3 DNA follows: TGTGCCAGCAGCTCCACTAGCGGGGGTGTCGATGAGCAGTTCTTC. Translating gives CASSSTSGGVDEQFF.

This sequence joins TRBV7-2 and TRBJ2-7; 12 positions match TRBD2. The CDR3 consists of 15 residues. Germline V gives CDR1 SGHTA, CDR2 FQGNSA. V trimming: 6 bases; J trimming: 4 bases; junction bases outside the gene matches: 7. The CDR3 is CASRSRLAGAYEQYF. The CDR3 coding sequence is TGTGCCAGCAGGAGCCGACTAGCGGGGGCTTACGAGCAGTACTTC.

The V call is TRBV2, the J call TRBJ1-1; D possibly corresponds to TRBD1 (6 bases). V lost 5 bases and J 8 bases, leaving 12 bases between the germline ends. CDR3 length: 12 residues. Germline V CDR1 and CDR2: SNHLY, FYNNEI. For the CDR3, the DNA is TGTGCCAGCAGTACGGACGGGACAGAAGCTTTCTTT. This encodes CASSTDGTEAFF.

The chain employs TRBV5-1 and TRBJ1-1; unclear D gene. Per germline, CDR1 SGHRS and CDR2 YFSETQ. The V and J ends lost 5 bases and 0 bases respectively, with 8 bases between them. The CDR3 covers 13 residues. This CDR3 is CASRFTMNTEAFF. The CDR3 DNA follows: TGCGCCAGCAGGTTCACTATGAACACTGAAGCTTTCTTT.

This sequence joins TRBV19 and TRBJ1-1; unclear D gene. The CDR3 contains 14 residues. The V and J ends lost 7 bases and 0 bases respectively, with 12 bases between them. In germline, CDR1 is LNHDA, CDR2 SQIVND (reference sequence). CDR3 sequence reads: CASTREALNTEAFF. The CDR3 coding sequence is TGTGCCAGTACCAGAGAGGCCTTGAACACTGAAGCTTTCTTT.

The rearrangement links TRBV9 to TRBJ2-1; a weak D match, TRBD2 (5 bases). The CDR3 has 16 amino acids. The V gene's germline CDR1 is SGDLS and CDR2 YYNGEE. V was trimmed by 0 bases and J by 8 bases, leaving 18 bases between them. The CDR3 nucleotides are TGTGCCAGCAGCGTAGCCACGGCGGAGGTTGTAGATGAGCAGTTCTTC. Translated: CASSVATAEVVDEQFF.

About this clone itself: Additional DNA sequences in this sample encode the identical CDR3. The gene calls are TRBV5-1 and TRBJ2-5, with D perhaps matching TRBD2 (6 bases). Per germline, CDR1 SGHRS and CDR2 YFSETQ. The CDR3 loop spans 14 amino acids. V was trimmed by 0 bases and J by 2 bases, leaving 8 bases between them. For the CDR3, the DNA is TGCGCCAGCAGCTTGGGACGGGGGCAAGAGACCCAGTACTTC. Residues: CASSLGRGQETQYF.

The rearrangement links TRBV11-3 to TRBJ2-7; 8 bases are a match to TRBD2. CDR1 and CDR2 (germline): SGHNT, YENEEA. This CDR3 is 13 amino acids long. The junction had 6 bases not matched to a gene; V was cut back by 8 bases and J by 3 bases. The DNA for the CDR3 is TGTGCCAGCTCGGGGGGGCGGAACTACGAGCAGTACTTC. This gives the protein CASSGGRNYEQYF.

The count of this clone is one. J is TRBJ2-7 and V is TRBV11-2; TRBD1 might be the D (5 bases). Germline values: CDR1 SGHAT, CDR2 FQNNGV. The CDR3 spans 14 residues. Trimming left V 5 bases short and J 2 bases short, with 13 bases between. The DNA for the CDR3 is TGTGCCAGCAGCCCCCAAAGACAGACCTACGAGCAGTACTTC. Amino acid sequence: CASSPQRQTYEQYF.

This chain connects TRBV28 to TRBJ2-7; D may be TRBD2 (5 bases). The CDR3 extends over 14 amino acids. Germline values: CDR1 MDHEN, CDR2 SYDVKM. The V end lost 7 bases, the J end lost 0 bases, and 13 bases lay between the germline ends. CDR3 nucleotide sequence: TGTGCCAGCACGCTGCGAGGGTCCTCCTACGAGCAGTACTTC. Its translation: CASTLRGSSYEQYF. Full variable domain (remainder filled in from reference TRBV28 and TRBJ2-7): DVKVTQSSRYLVKRTGEKVFLECVQDMDHENMFWYRQDPGLGLRLIYFSYDVKMKEKGDIPEGYSVSREKKERFSLILESASTNQTSMYLCASTLRGSSYEQYFGPGTRLTVT.

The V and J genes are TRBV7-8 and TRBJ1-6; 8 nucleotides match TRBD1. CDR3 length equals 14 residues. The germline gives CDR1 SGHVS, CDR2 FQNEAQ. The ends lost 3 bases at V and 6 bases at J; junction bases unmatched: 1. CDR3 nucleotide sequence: TGTGCCAGCAGCTTCGGACAGGGTAATTCACCCCTCCACTTT. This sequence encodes CASSFGQGNSPLHF.

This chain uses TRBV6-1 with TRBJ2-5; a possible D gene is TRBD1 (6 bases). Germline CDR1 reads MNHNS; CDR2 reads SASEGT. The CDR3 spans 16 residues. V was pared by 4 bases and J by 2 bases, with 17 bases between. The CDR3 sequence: CASSVSDSVGQETQYF. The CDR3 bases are TGTGCCAGCAGTGTATCGGACAGCGTCGGACAAGAGACCCAGTACTTC.

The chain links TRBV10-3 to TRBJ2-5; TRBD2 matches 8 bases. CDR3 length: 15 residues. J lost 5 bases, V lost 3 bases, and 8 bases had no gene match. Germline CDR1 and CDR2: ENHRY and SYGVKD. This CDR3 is CAISDGGALVETQYF. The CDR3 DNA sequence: TGTGCCATCAGTGACGGGGGGGCATTGGTGGAGACCCAGTACTTC.

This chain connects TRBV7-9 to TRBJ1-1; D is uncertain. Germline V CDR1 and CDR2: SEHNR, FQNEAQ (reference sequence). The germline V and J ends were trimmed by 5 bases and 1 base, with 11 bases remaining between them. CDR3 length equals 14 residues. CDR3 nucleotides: TGTGCCAGCAGCCTTATGGGAGGGAACACTGAAGCTTTCTTT. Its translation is CASSLMGGNTEAFF.

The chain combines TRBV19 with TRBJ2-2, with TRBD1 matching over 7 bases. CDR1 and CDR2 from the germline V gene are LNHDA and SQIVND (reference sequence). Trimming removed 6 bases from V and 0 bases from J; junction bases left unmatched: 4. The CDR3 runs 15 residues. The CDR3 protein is CASRPGTANTGELFF. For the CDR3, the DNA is TGTGCCAGTAGGCCCGGGACAGCGAACACCGGGGAGCTGTTTTTT. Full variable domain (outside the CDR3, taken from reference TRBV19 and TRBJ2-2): DGGITQSPKYLFRKEGQNVTLSCEQNLNHDAMYWYRQDPGQGLRLIYYSQIVNDFQKGDIAEGYSVSREKKESFPLTVTSAQKNPTAFYLCASRPGTANTGELFFGEGSRLTVL.

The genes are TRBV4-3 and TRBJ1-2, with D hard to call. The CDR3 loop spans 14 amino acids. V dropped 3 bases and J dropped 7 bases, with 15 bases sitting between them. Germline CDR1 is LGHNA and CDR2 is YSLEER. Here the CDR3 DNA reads TGCGCCAGCAGCCAGCCCGACCGGGATGGTGGCTACACCTTC. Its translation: CASSQPDRDGGYTF.

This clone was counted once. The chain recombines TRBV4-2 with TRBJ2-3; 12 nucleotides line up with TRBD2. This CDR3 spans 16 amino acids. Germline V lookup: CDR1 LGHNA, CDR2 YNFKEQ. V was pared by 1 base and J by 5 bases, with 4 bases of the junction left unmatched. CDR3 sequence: CASSQGTSGEIDTQYF. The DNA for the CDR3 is TGTGCCAGCAGCCAAGGGACTAGCGGGGAGATAGATACGCAGTATTTT.

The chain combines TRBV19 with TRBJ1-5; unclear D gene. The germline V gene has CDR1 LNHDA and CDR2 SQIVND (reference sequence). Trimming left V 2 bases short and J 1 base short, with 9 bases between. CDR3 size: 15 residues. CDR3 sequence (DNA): TGTGCCAGTAGTATACTTTTATTGAGCAATCAGCCCCAGCATTTT. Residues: CASSILLLSNQPQHF.